This T cell receptor (beta chain) was captured in a study of T cell clones after liver transplantation. The overall study: Graft-donor-reactive sequences were compared with third-party-reactive TCRbeta sequences from pre-transplant mixed lymphocyte reactions. Blood was drawn pre-transplant, before withdrawal, and after full or failed withdrawal. Tolerant meant at least one year fully off immunosuppression without liver enzymes above twice normal.

The CDR3 loop spans 15 amino acids. Trimming stripped 4 bases from V and 2 bases from J, with 16 bases between. Germline V gene sequence: CDR1 SGHRS, CDR2 YFSETQ. Generated by immunoSEQ multiplex PCR, the TCRdb table keeps only in-frame clones and is missing some. The table shows roughly 100,000 clones, with about 81% occurring only once. The rearrangement links TRBV5-1 to TRBJ2-7; D perhaps matches TRBD1 (7 bases). The clonotype was recovered from a human patient who received a liver transplant. Some T cells may arise from the graft donor. Here the sequenced sample was CD4+ T cells from blood, taken around 49 months after liver transplant. CDR3 in amino acids: CASSRPGGRTYEQYF. The CDR3 nucleotides read TGCGCCAGCAGCCGGCCAGGGGGGAGAACCTACGAGCAGTACTTC.